This TCR beta chain derives from a study of blood T cell repertoires in COVID-19. The CDR3 has 14 residues. Trimming left V 6 bases short and J 6 bases short, with 12 bases between. Per the germline V gene, CDR1 is SGHTA and CDR2 is FQGTGA. Method: immunoSEQ multiplex PCR; TCRdb's copy keeps in-frame clones and lacks some. The sample shows approximately 150,000 clones, just under 85% of them seen only once. The chain uses TRBV7-3 and TRBJ1-6, with unresolved D. Specimen: peripheral blood. The sequence derives from a woman aged 80 or over with COVID-19, enrolled during active disease. The CDR3 region is CASSRGPPNSPLHF. In nucleotides, the CDR3 is TGTGCCAGCAGTCGCGGGCCCCCTAATTCACCCCTCCACTTT.